A single sample is the source of the 23 T cell receptor beta chains below, sequenced in a study of blood T cell repertoires in COVID-19. Profiling relied on immunoSEQ multiplex PCR, and the TCRdb table lists in-frame clones only, not all of them. Of 90,000 to 150,000 clones in the sample, about three quarters are singletons; the top ten hold more than 0.75%. Specimen: peripheral blood. The receptors here all came from a human donor with acute or convalescent COVID-19. The donor label of this sample is uncertain.

V and J are TRBV24-1 and TRBJ2-2; 9 nucleotides line up with TRBD1. With V trimmed by 7 bases and J by 1 base, 9 bases remained unmatched. Germline V gives CDR1 KGHDR, CDR2 SFDVKD. CDR3 length: 17 residues. CDR3 in amino acids: CATRGLPGQGNTGELFF. Written as DNA, the CDR3 is TGTGCCACCAGGGGACTTCCGGGACAGGGGAACACCGGGGAGCTGTTTTTT.

The rearrangement links TRBV2 to TRBJ1-1; tentatively, D is TRBD1 (5 bases). Germline-derived CDR1 and CDR2 are SNHLY and FYNNEI. The CDR3 covers 12 residues. The ends were cut back, 10 bases at V and 4 bases at J, with 13 bases in the middle. CDR3 protein: CANAGGGTEAFF. The CDR3 DNA reads as TGTGCCAACGCGGGGGGGGGCACTGAAGCTTTCTTT.

The chain links TRBV5-8 to TRBJ2-6; a weak D match, TRBD1 (5 bases). This CDR3 region has 16 residues. Germline lookup yields CDR1 SGHTS and CDR2 YDEGEE. V was shortened by 9 bases and J by 0 bases, with 16 bases between the two germline ends. DNA of the CDR3: TGTGCCAATTCTCAGGGTTCCTTCTCTGGGGCCAACGTCCTGACTTTC. This sequence encodes CANSQGSFSGANVLTF.

The chain carries TRBV11-2 and TRBJ2-7, with TRBD1 matching 8 bases. The CDR3 consists of 14 residues. V trimming: 3 bases; J trimming: 2 bases; junction bases outside the gene matches: 3. Germline loops: CDR1 SGHAT, CDR2 FQNNGV. CDR3 coding DNA: TGTGCCAGCAGCTTCCGGGACAGGCCCTACGAGCAGTACGTC. This codes for CASSFRDRPYEQYV.

The chain uses TRBV19 and TRBJ1-1; 8 positions match TRBD1. V shed 3 bases and J 4 bases; nucleotides not matched to a gene: 4. CDR1 and CDR2 from the germline V gene are LNHDA and SQIVND (reference sequence). The CDR3 spans 14 residues. The CDR3 DNA reads TGTGCCAGTAGTATGGACAGGGAGGGCACTGAAGCTTTCTTT. This gives the protein CASSMDREGTEAFF.

The chain is built from TRBV18 and TRBJ2-7; TRBD1 aligns across 7 bases. V lost 3 bases to trimming and J lost 1 base; unmatched junction nucleotides: 3. In germline, CDR1 is KGHSH, CDR2 LQKENI. CDR3 length: 14 residues. CDR3 sequence reads: CASSPDRVSYEQYF. Written as DNA, the CDR3 is TGTGCCAGCTCACCCGACAGGGTGTCCTACGAGCAGTACTTC.

The V gene is TRBV5-6, the J gene TRBJ2-1; 8 nucleotides agree with TRBD2. V lost 0 bases, J lost 9 bases, and 5 bases stayed unmatched. The CDR3 sequence is 14 residues long. Germline V gene data show CDR1 as SGHDT and CDR2 as YYEEEE. CDR3 loop: CASSLGRGVTEQFF. The DNA of the CDR3 is TGTGCCAGCAGCTTGGGGCGGGGGGTCACTGAGCAGTTCTTC.

The V and J genes are TRBV27 and TRBJ2-5, with D possibly TRBD2 on 6 matching bases. CDR1 is MNHEY and CDR2 is SMNVEV in the germline V gene (reference sequence). The CDR3 runs to 15 residues. The germline V and J ends were trimmed by 5 bases and 5 bases, with 18 bases remaining between them. The CDR3 sequence is CASSTRDSWEETQYF. The CDR3 nucleotides are TGTGCCAGCAGTACCCGGGACTCGTGGGAGGAGACCCAGTACTTC.

J is TRBJ2-1 and V is TRBV14; 15 bases are a match to TRBD2. V lost 4 bases and J lost 2; bases outside the gene matches: 0. The CDR3 covers 16 residues. Germline V gene lookup returns CDR1 SGHDN and CDR2 FVKESK. CDR3 protein: CASSRTSGGAYNEQFF. The CDR3 nucleotides are TGTGCCAGCAGCCGGACTAGCGGGGGGGCCTACAATGAGCAGTTCTTC. The full variable domain, in which reference TRBV14 and TRBJ2-1 provide the parts outside the CDR3, is EAGVTQFPSHSVIEKGQTVTLRCDPISGHDNLYWYRRVMGKEIKFLLHFVKESKQDESGMPNNRFLAERTGGTYSTLKVQPAELEDSGVYFCASSRTSGGAYNEQFFGPGTRLTVL.

The chain recombines TRBV9 with TRBJ2-2; 9 bases agree with TRBD2. The J segment lost 3 bases and the V segment lost 4 bases, leaving 7 bases of the junction unmatched. The germline V gene has CDR1 SGDLS and CDR2 YYNGEE. CDR3 size: 16 residues. The CDR3 sequence: CASSPRQRGDTGELFF. CDR3 DNA sequence: TGTGCCAGCAGCCCCCGCCAGCGGGGGGACACCGGGGAGCTGTTTTTT.

The table lists this clone with many counts. The chain employs TRBV18 and TRBJ1-5, with D possibly TRBD1 on 5 matching bases. Germline loops: CDR1 KGHSH, CDR2 LQKENI. The CDR3 runs 14 residues. Trimming took 3 bases from V and 5 from J, leaving 11 bases between them. The CDR3 sequence is CASSPEQGYQPQHF. The CDR3 nucleotides read TGTGCCAGCTCACCGGAGCAGGGATATCAGCCCCAGCATTTT.

The DNA for the CDR3 is TGCGCCAGCAGCCCTGGGGGTACAGGGGGCTACGAGCAGTACTTC. Translated, it gives CASSPGGTGGYEQYF. The chain links TRBV5-1 to TRBJ2-7; 8 nucleotides line up with TRBD1. The CDR3 runs 15 residues. Germline CDR1 reads SGHRS; CDR2 reads YFSETQ. V shed 4 bases, J shed 3 bases, and the junction held 9 bases outside the gene matches.

This chain connects TRBV30 to TRBJ1-2, with D possibly TRBD1 on 5 matching bases. The CDR3 is 13 residues long. CDR1 and CDR2 from the germline V gene are GTSNPN and SVGIG (reference sequence). V lost 4 bases, J lost 8 bases, and 17 bases lay in between. CDR3 amino acids: CAWKYQGFGGYTF. CDR3 coding DNA: TGTGCCTGGAAATACCAGGGTTTTGGCGGCTACACCTTC.

DNA of the CDR3: TGTGCCACCAGTGAACCGCGGGACAGCCTGAACGAGCAGTTCTTC. It yields the protein CATSEPRDSLNEQFF. The V gene is TRBV24-1, the J gene TRBJ2-1; a possible D gene is TRBD1 (7 bases). The CDR3 has 15 residues. V gave up 4 bases and J gave up 10 bases, with 19 bases separating them. Germline V lookup: CDR1 KGHDR, CDR2 SFDVKD.

This clone turned up a few times. J is TRBJ2-7 and V is TRBV19; 15 bases fit TRBD2. In germline, CDR1 is LNHDA, CDR2 SQIVND (reference sequence). CDR3 length equals 15 residues. J gave up 2 bases and V 5 bases, and 1 base lay outside the gene matches. The CDR3, as DNA: TGTGCCAGTAGTGGGACTAGCGGGGGGCCCTACGAGCAGTACTTC. Protein: CASSGTSGGPYEQYF. Looking up the rest from reference TRBV19 and TRBJ2-7 gives the full variable domain: DGGITQSPKYLFRKEGQNVTLSCEQNLNHDAMYWYRQDPGQGLRLIYYSQIVNDFQKGDIAEGYSVSREKKESFPLTVTSAQKNPTAFYLCASSGTSGGPYEQYFGPGTRLTVT.

The chain has TRBV10-3 and TRBJ1-3; D unclear. This CDR3 comprises 12 residues. Germline lookup yields CDR1 ENHRY and CDR2 SYGVKD. V was shortened by 10 bases and J by 0 bases, with 7 bases between the two germline ends. In nucleotides, the CDR3 is TGTGCCACCACAGCCTCTGGAAACACCATATATTTT. This translates into CATTASGNTIYF.

This clone was seen repeatedly, ten times or more. The chain is built from TRBV5-8 and TRBJ1-4, with D perhaps matching TRBD1 (6 bases). The CDR3 loop spans 14 amino acids. Germline lookup yields CDR1 SGHTS and CDR2 YDEGEE. V dropped 1 base and J dropped 7 bases, with 11 bases sitting between them. The CDR3 spells CASSLNREGEKLFF. The CDR3 DNA reads as TGTGCCAGCAGCTTGAACAGGGAGGGTGAAAAACTGTTTTTT.

In its sample, this clone was seen a few times. CDR3 amino acids: CASSAGVSNQPQHF. The CDR3 DNA reads as TGCGCCAGCAGTGCAGGGGTTAGCAATCAGCCCCAGCATTTT. The chain uses TRBV10-2 and TRBJ1-5; TRBD1 is a possible D gene (6 bases). V lost 4 bases to trimming and J lost 0 bases, with 7 bases between them. Germline V lookup: CDR1 WSHSY, CDR2 SAAADI. The CDR3 extends over 14 amino acids.

This clone was seen more than once but under ten times. This sequence joins TRBV4-2 and TRBJ2-3; D unresolved. This CDR3 comprises 17 residues. Per germline, CDR1 LGHNA and CDR2 YNFKEQ. Trimming removed 0 bases from V and 4 bases from J, with 17 bases in between. The CDR3, as DNA: TGTGCCAGCAGCCAAGATTCGACATTCGAACATGCAGATACGCAGTATTTT. Translating it yields CASSQDSTFEHADTQYF.

Only a few counts were recorded for this clone. The V call is TRBV7-9, the J call TRBJ1-2; D is undetermined. Germline V lookup: CDR1 SEHNR, CDR2 FQNEAQ (reference sequence). The CDR3 contains 15 residues. V was pared by 5 bases and J by 0 bases, with 13 bases between. Written as DNA, the CDR3 is TGTGCCAGCAGCCCCGGGAGGGCGGCTAACTATGGCTACACCTTC. It encodes CASSPGRAANYGYTF.

This clone was picked up one time. As DNA, the CDR3 is TGTGCCAGTAGTATTTCACAGGGTTCGGAGACCCAGTACTTC. Its translation: CASSISQGSETQYF. V usage is TRBV19 and J usage is TRBJ2-5, with TRBD1 as a possible D gene (6 bases). This CDR3 contains 14 residues. From germline, CDR1 is LNHDA and CDR2 SQIVND (reference sequence). Deletions cut 3 bases from V and 5 bases from J, with 13 bases between. Based on the CDR3 plus reference TRBV19 and TRBJ2-5, the full variable domain is DGGITQSPKYLFRKEGQNVTLSCEQNLNHDAMYWYRQDPGQGLRLIYYSQIVNDFQKGDIAEGYSVSREKKESFPLTVTSAQKNPTAFYLCASSISQGSETQYFGPGTRLLVL.

The sample holds one count of this clone. The chain couples TRBV2 to TRBJ1-2, with 7 bases matching TRBD1. The CDR3 extends over 15 amino acids. V lost 5 bases to trimming and J lost 0 bases; unmatched junction nucleotides: 6. Germline V gives CDR1 SNHLY, CDR2 FYNNEI. DNA of the CDR3: TGTGCCAGCAGTAACACCGGGACAGCTAACTATGGCTACACCTTC. Its translation is CASSNTGTANYGYTF.

The CDR3 nucleotides read TGTGCCAGCAGCCAACAGGGGTTCGGTAATGAAAAACTGTTTTTT. Protein: CASSQQGFGNEKLFF. The chain carries TRBV3-1 (or the pseudogene TRBV3-2) and TRBJ1-4; D might be TRBD1 (6 bases). V shed 2 bases and J shed 4 bases, with 11 bases lying between them. The CDR3 has 15 amino acids. In germline, CDR1 is LGHDT, CDR2 YNNKEL (reference sequence).